The rows below give T cell receptor beta chains drawn from one sample of a study of T cell changes during pregnancy in multiple sclerosis. Generated by immunoSEQ multiplex PCR, the TCRdb table keeps only in-frame clones and is missing some. Altogether about 48,000 clones are present, 94% being singletons, with the ten largest covering 0.45% to 0.55%. The sequencing here drew on CD4+ T cells from peripheral blood mononuclear cells, taken in the first trimester of pregnancy. These receptors were taken from a female donor with multiple sclerosis, enrolled in a pregnancy study. Both conserved end residues are part of each CDR3. A D gene is named only where the DNA matches it firmly. The listing skips clone size in some rows; elsewhere it reads once, few, many or a size class.

>NA|TRBV6-6|14|NA|TRBJ1-1
CASRTGRLDTEAFF
TGTGCCAGCAGAACAGGGAGATTGGACACTGAAGCTTTCTTT
>NA|TRBV10-3|16|NA|TRBJ1-5
CAISESGGRGNQPQHF
TGTGCCATCAGTGAGTCGGGGGGGAGGGGAAATCAGCCCCAGCATTTT
>NA|TRBV5-1|16|TRBD1|TRBJ1-4
CASSLAPGTANEKLFF
TGCGCCAGCAGCTTGGCCCCTGGGACAGCTAATGAAAAACTGTTTTTT
>NA|TRBV19|14|TRBD1|TRBJ1-2
CASSILGTGKGYTF
TGTGCCAGTAGTATTCTGGGGACAGGGAAAGGCTACACCTTC
>NA|TRBV27|13|TRBD1|TRBJ2-5
CASSSTGVQTQYF
TGTGCCAGCAGTTCGACAGGGGTGCAGACCCAGTACTTC
>once|TRBV2|16|TRBD1|TRBJ1-2
CASSDLWTGGLLGYTF
TGTGCCAGCAGTGACCTTTGGACAGGGGGCCTCCTAGGCTACACCTTC
>NA|TRBV6-5|14|TRBD1|TRBJ2-7
CASRWDRYSYEQYF
TGTGCCAGCAGGTGGGACAGGTACTCCTACGAGCAGTACTTC
>NA|TRBV10-3|13|NA|TRBJ1-5
CAISVAEDQPQHF
TGTGCCATCAGTGTAGCGGAGGATCAGCCCCAGCATTTT
>NA|TRBV9|15|TRBD1|TRBJ2-1
CASSVIAGGYNEQFF
TGTGCCAGCAGCGTAATTGCAGGGGGCTACAATGAGCAGTTCTTC
>NA|TRBV7-3|14|TRBD1|TRBJ1-1
CASSLDRANPEAFF
TGTGCCAGCAGCTTAGACAGGGCTAACCCTGAAGCTTTCTTT
>NA|TRBV7-3|16|TRBD2|TRBJ2-1
CASSLVGGGSYNEQFF
TGTGCCAGCAGCTTAGTGGGGGGGGGCTCCTACAATGAGCAGTTCTTC
>once|TRBV5-6|17|TRBD1|TRBJ1-1
CASSSDSSGTGRAEAFF
TGTGCCAGCAGCTCCGATTCCTCCGGGACAGGTAGGGCTGAAGCTTTCTTT
>NA|TRBV9|15|TRBD1|TRBJ1-4
CASSATGATNEKLFF
TGTGCCAGCAGCGCCACAGGGGCAACTAATGAAAAACTGTTTTTT
>NA|TRBV6-4|13|NA|TRBJ1-1
CASSVDSFTEAFF
TGTGCCAGCAGTGTGGACAGTTTTACTGAAGCTTTCTTT
>NA|TRBV7-9|16|NA|TRBJ2-1
CASSPAGTGARNEQFF
TGTGCCAGCAGCCCCGCCGGGACTGGGGCTCGGAATGAGCAGTTCTTC
>NA|TRBV5-6|12|TRBD1|TRBJ2-7
CASSTGDYEQYF
TGTGCCAGCAGCACAGGGGATTACGAGCAGTACTTC
>NA|TRBV5-1|14|NA|TRBJ1-5
CASSSGGFDQPQHF
TGCGCCAGCAGCTCCGGCGGGTTCGATCAGCCCCAGCATTTT
>once|TRBV2|15|TRBD1|TRBJ2-6
CASSFKQGGANVLTF
TGTGCCAGCAGTTTCAAACAGGGGGGGGCCAACGTCCTGACTTTC
>NA|TRBV7-2|14|TRBD1|TRBJ1-3
CASSLVAGGHTIYF
TGTGCCAGCAGCTTAGTGGCAGGGGGGCACACCATATATTTT
>once|TRBV5-1|14|NA|TRBJ2-3
CASSERGSTDTQYF
TGCGCCAGCAGCGAAAGGGGTAGCACAGATACGCAGTATTTT
>NA|TRBV6-1|14|NA|TRBJ2-1
CASTDPPVGEEQFF
TGTGCCAGCACCGACCCCCCGGTTGGAGAGGAGCAGTTCTTC
>NA|TRBV5-1|15|TRBD1|TRBJ2-3
CASRSRGFSTDTQYF
TGCGCCAGCAGGTCCAGGGGGTTTAGCACAGATACGCAGTATTTT
>NA|TRBV7-8|16|TRBD2|TRBJ2-3
CASSSSGGTRADTQYF
TGTGCCAGCAGCTCAAGCGGGGGCACCCGGGCAGATACGCAGTATTTT
>NA|TRBV5-1|14|NA|TRBJ1-3
CASSLSLSGNTIYF
TGCGCCAGCAGCTTGTCTCTCTCTGGAAACACCATATATTTT
>NA|TRBV7-6|17|TRBD1|TRBJ1-2
CASSSGPLGQGVHGYTF
TGTGCCAGCAGCTCGGGTCCTCTCGGACAGGGGGTTCATGGCTACACCTTC
>few|TRBV5-1|15|TRBD2|TRBJ2-7
CASSSLAGGSEEQYF
TGCGCCAGCAGCTCCCTAGCGGGGGGTTCGGAAGAGCAGTACTTC